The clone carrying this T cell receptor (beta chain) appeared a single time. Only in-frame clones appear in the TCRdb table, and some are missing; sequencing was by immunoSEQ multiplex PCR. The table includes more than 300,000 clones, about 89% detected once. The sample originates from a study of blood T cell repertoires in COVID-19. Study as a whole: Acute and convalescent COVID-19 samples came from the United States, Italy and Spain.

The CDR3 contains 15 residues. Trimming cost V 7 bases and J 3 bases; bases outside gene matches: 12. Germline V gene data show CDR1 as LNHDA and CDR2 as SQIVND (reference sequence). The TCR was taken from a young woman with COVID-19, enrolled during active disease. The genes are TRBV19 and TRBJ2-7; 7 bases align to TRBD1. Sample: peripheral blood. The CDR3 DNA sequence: TGTGCCAGTAAACGGAGACAGGGTGAGAGCTACGAGCAGTACTTC. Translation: CASKRRQGESYEQYF.